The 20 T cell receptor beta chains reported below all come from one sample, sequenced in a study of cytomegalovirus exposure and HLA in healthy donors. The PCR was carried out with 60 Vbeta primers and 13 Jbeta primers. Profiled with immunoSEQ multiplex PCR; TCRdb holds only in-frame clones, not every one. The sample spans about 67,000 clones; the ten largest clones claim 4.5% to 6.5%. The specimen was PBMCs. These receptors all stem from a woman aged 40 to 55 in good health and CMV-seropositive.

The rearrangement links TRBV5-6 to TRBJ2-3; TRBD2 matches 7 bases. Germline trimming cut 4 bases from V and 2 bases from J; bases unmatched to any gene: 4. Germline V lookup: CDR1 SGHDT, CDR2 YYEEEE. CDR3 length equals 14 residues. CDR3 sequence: CASSLAVFTDTQYF. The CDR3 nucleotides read TGTGCCAGCAGCCTAGCGGTCTTCACAGATACGCAGTATTTT.

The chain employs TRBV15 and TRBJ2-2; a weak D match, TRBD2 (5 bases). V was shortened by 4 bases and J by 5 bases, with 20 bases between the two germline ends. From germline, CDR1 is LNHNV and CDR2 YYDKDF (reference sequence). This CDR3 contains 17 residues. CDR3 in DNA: TGTGCCACCAGCACGGGTGGGCGGGCGCCCCAAACCGGGGAGCTGTTTTTT. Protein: CATSTGGRAPQTGELFF.

The CDR3 is CASSLSGGTEAFF. CDR3 in DNA: TGTGCCAGCAGTTTATCCGGCGGCACTGAAGCTTTCTTT. The chain has TRBV27 and TRBJ1-1; D gene ambiguous. The CDR3 runs to 13 residues. Germline assignment: CDR1 MNHEY and CDR2 SMNVEV (reference sequence). Trimming removed 0 bases at V and 4 bases at J, with 6 bases between.

The CDR3 sequence is CASSFLGGTEAFF. The CDR3 DNA sequence: TGTGCCAGCAGTTTTCTGGGGGGCACTGAAGCTTTCTTT. The chain employs TRBV27 and TRBJ1-1; tentative D call: TRBD1 (5 bases). Germline CDR1 MNHEY, CDR2 SMNVEV (reference sequence). The CDR3 spans 13 residues. Trimming shortened V by 3 bases and J by 4 bases, and 9 bases separated the two germline ends.

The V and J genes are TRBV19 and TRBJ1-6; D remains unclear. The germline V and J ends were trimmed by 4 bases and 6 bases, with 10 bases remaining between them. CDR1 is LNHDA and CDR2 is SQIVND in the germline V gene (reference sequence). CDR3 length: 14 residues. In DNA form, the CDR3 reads TGTGCCAGTAGTAGTACGGCGGGTAATTCACCCCTCCACTTT. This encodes CASSSTAGNSPLHF.

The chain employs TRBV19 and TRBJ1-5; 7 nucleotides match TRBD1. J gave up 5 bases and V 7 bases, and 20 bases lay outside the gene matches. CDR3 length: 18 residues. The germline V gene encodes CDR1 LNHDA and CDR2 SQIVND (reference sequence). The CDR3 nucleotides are TGTGCCAGTATCAAGGGGGCAGGGGGAACCTTTTTAGATCAGCCCCAGCATTTT. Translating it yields CASIKGAGGTFLDQPQHF.

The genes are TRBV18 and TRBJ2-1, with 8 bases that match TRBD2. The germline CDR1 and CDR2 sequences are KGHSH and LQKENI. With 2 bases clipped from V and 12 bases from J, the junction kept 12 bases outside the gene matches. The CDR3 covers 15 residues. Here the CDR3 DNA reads TGTGCCAGCTCACCAGGACTAGCCCCCTCCATCGGGCAGTTCTTC. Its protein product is CASSPGLAPSIGQFF.

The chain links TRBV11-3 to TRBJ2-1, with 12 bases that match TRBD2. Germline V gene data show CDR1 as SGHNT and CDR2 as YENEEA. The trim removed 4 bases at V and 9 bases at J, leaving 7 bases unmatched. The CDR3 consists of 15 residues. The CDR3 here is CASSYLAGGLSEQFF. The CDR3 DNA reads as TGTGCCAGCAGCTATCTAGCGGGAGGGCTGAGTGAGCAGTTCTTC.

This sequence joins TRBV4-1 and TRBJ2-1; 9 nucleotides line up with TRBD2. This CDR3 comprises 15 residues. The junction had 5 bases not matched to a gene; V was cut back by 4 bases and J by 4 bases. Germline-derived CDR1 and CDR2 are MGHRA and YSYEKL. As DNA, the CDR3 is TGCGCCAGCAGCCCGCGGGGGGGCCTTTACAATGAGCAGTTCTTC. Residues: CASSPRGGLYNEQFF.

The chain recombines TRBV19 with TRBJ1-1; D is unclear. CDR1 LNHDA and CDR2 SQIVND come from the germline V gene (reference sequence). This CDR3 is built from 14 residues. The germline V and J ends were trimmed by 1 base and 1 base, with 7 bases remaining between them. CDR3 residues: CASSIGATNTEAFF. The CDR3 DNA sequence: TGTGCCAGTAGTATAGGAGCGACGAACACTGAAGCTTTCTTT. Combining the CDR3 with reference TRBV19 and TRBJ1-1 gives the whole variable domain DGGITQSPKYLFRKEGQNVTLSCEQNLNHDAMYWYRQDPGQGLRLIYYSQIVNDFQKGDIAEGYSVSREKKESFPLTVTSAQKNPTAFYLCASSIGATNTEAFFGQGTRLTVV.

DNA of the CDR3: TGCGCCAGCAGCCAAGAGAATAGGGGGGGGAACTATGGCTACACCTTC. Amino acid sequence: CASSQENRGGNYGYTF. The rearrangement links TRBV4-1 to TRBJ1-2; D might be TRBD1 (6 bases). In germline, CDR1 is MGHRA, CDR2 YSYEKL. This CDR3 contains 16 residues. The germline V and J ends were trimmed by 0 bases and 2 bases, with 13 bases remaining between them.

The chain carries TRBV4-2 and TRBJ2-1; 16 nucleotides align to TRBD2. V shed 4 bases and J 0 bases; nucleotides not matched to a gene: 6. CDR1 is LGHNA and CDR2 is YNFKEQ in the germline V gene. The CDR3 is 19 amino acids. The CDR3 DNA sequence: TGTGCCAGCAGCCCCGGGACTAGCGGGGGGGCTTTCTCCTACAATGAGCAGTTCTTC. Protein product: CASSPGTSGGAFSYNEQFF.

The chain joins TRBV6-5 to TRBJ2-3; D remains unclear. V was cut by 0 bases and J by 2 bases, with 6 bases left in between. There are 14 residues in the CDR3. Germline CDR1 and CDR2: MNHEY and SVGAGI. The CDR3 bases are TGTGCCAGCAGTTACTCCCAGGACACAGATACGCAGTATTTT. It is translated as CASSYSQDTDTQYF.

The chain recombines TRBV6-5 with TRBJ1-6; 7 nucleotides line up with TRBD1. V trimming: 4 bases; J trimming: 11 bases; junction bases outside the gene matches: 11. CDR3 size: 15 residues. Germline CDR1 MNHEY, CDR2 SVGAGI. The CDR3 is CASSLQGQTGTPLHF. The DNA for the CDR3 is TGTGCCAGCAGTTTACAGGGGCAGACGGGGACACCCCTCCACTTT.

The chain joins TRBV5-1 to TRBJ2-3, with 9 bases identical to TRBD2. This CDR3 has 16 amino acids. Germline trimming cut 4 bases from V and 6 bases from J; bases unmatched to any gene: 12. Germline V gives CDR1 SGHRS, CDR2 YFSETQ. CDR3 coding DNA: TGCGCCAGCAGCCCAGATAGCGGGAGCTCCGGGGATACGCAGTATTTT. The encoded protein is CASSPDSGSSGDTQYF.

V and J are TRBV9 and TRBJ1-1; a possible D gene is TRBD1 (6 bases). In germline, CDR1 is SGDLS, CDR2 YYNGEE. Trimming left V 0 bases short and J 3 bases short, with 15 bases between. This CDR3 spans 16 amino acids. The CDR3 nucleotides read TGTGCCAGCAGCGTAGCAGGGTCGGCAGGGGACACTGAAGCTTTCTTT. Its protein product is CASSVAGSAGDTEAFF.

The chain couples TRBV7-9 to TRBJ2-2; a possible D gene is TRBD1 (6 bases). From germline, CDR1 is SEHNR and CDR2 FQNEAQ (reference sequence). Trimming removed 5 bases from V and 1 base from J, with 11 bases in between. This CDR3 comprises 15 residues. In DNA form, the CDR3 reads TGTGCCAGCAGCCGCTTGGGACAGAACACCGGGGAGCTGTTTTTT. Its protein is CASSRLGQNTGELFF.

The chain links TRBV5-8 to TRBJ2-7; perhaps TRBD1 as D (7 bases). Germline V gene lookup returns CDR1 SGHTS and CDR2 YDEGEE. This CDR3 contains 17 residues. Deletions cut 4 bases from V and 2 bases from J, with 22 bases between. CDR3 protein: CASSLYSTGTRTYEQYF. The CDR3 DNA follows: TGTGCCAGCAGCCTGTACTCGACAGGGACTCGGACCTACGAGCAGTACTTC. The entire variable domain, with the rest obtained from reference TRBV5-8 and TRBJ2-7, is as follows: EAGVTQSPTHLIKTRGQQATLRCSPISGHTSVYWYQQALGLGLQFLLWYDEGEERNRGNFPPRFSGRQFPNYSSELNVNALELEDSALYLCASSLYSTGTRTYEQYFGPGTRLTVT.

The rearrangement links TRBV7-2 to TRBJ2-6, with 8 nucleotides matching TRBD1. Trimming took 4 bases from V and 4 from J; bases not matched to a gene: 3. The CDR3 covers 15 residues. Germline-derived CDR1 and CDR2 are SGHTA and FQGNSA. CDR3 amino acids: CASSSDRAGANVLTF. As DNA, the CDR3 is TGTGCCAGCAGCTCGGACAGGGCAGGGGCCAACGTCCTGACTTTC.

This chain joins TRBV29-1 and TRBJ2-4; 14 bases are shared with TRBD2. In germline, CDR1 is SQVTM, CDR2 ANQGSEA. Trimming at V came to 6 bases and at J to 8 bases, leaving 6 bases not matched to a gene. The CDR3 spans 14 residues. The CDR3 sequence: CSVGTSGSIDIQYF. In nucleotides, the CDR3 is TGCAGCGTCGGGACTAGCGGGAGTATAGACATTCAGTACTTC.